The clone carrying this TCR beta chain occurred once. Antigen specificity is unknown. The junction and the germline gene differ at one end; a read error may be behind it. This sample is drawn from a study of molecular identifiers for immune sequencing clone quantification. Libraries for naive CD8 T cells, which were made from approximately 20,000 to 980,000 sorted cells, drew on 10%, 30% or 50% of the RNA. Naive CD8 T cells were sorted as CD8+CD4-CCR7+CD45RA+. Overall study results and limits: Clones above 20 RNA copies contained over 99% of effector molecules and under 1% of naive molecules.

Bulk TCR libraries were made with methods that had been previously described and with listed TCR primers. TCRdb reprocessed the PCR reads with MiXCR, giving one entry per CDR3 protein. In the table there are about 630,000 distinct CDR3 sequences, 25% of which are singletons. This sequence was found in a human donor in good health. Some libraries in this study had Jurkat cell RNA spiked in. The sequenced sample consisted of naive CD8+ T cells from blood, with Jurkat cell RNA spiked in. Subset reported: FACS-sorted CD8+CD4-CCR7+CD45RA+ naive T cells.

CDR3 loop: CASSGLAGAETQYF. As DNA, the CDR3 is TGTGCCAGCAGCGGGCTAGCGGGCGCAGAAACGCAGTATTTT. The chain combines TRBV25-1 with TRBJ2-3, with TRBD2 identical over 8 bases. CDR3 size: 14 residues. Per germline, CDR1 MGHDK and CDR2 SYGVNS.